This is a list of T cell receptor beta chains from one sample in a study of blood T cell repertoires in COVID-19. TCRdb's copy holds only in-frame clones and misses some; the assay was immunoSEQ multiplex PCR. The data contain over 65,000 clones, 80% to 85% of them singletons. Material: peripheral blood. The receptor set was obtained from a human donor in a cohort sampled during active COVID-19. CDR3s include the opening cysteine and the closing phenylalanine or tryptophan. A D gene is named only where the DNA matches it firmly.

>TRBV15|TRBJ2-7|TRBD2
CATSRAQGLASYEQYF
TGTGCCACCAGCAGAGCCCAGGGACTAGCCTCCTACGAGCAGTACTTC
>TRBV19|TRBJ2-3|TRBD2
CASNSGLAGGLGSTDTQYF
TGTGCCAGTAACTCGGGACTAGCGGGAGGGTTGGGAAGCACAGATACGCAGTATTTT
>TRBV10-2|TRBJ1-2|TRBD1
CASRGTGKGDYYGYTF
TGCGCCAGCAGGGGGACAGGGAAGGGGGATTACTATGGCTACACCTTC
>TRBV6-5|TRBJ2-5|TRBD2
CASRSLAGETQYF
TGTGCCAGCAGGTCGCTAGCGGGAGAGACCCAGTACTTC
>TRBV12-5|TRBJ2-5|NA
CASGLVLGETQYF
TGTGCTAGTGGTTTGGTACTAGGGGAGACCCAGTACTTC
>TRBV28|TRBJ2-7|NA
CASRGSYEQYF
TGTGCCTCCAGGGGCTCCTACGAGCAGTACTTC
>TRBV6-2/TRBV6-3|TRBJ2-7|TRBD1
CASSYTAGGLNEQYF
TGTGCCAGCAGTTACACGGCAGGGGGATTGAACGAGCAGTACTTC
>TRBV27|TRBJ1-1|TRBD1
CATRTGGVSVAFF
TGTGCCACCAGGACAGGGGGCGTGAGTGTAGCTTTCTTT
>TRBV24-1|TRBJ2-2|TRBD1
CATSDLRQGQTGELFF
TGTGCCACCAGTGACCTCCGACAGGGACAAACCGGGGAGCTGTTTTTT
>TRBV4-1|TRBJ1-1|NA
CASSQVRGLAEAFF
TGCGCCAGCAGCCAGGTTAGGGGACTGGCTGAAGCTTTCTTT
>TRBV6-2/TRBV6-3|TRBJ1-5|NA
CASSFKGSNQPQHF
TGTGCCAGCAGTTTTAAGGGGAGCAATCAGCCCCAGCATTTT